The 20 T cell receptor beta chains presented below share a single source sample, sequenced in a study of T cells after yellow fever vaccination. TCRdb called the 5' RACE reads again in MiXCR, with one record for every CDR3 protein. Of roughly 240,000 distinct CDR3 sequences listed, around 6.7% were seen once; the top ten hold 1.1%. Sequenced here: CD4+ T cells sorted from PBMCs, sampled on the day of the yellow fever booster vaccination. The source of these receptors is a man aged 25-45 years who received the YFV17D yellow fever vaccine.

This clonotype occurred many times. V usage is TRBV24-1 and J usage is TRBJ2-2; a weak D match, TRBD1 (5 bases). The germline gives CDR1 KGHDR, CDR2 SFDVKD. V lost 1 base, J lost 8 bases, and 10 bases lay in between. This CDR3 region has 14 residues. The CDR3 protein is CATSDFQGTGELFF. As DNA, the CDR3 is TGTGCCACCAGTGATTTTCAGGGCACTGGGGAGCTGTTTTTT.

V and J are TRBV20-1 and TRBJ2-3; D perhaps matches TRBD2 (7 bases). The CDR3 runs to 14 residues. CDR1 DFQATT and CDR2 SNEGSKA come from the germline V gene (reference sequence). Trimming removed 6 bases from V and 4 bases from J, with 17 bases in between. The CDR3 loop reads CSATGGAGADTQYF. The CDR3 bases are TGCAGTGCCACGGGGGGCGCCGGGGCAGATACGCAGTATTTT.

V gene TRBV20-1 combines with J gene TRBJ2-4, with 9 bases lining up with TRBD2. The trim removed 6 bases at V and 5 bases at J, leaving 14 bases unmatched. The CDR3 runs to 16 residues. Germline V CDR1 and CDR2: DFQATT, SNEGSKA (reference sequence). The CDR3 DNA sequence: TGCAGTGCCCGTGCGTTTTTAGCGGGAGTGCAAAACATTCAGTACTTC. Amino acids: CSARAFLAGVQNIQYF.

This clonotype has a handful of counts. This chain links TRBV5-8 with TRBJ2-3; TRBD2 matches at 12 bases. The CDR3 spans 15 residues. Germline V gene sequence: CDR1 SGHTS, CDR2 YDEGEE. The ends lost 2 bases at V and 3 bases at J; junction bases unmatched: 1. As DNA, the CDR3 is TGTGCCAGCAGCTTTCTAGCGGGAGGGACAGATACGCAGTATTTT. Its translation is CASSFLAGGTDTQYF. Full variable domain (remainder filled in from reference TRBV5-8 and TRBJ2-3): EAGVTQSPTHLIKTRGQQATLRCSPISGHTSVYWYQQALGLGLQFLLWYDEGEERNRGNFPPRFSGRQFPNYSSELNVNALELEDSALYLCASSFLAGGTDTQYFGPGTRLTVL.

The J gene is TRBJ1-2, the V gene TRBV5-6, with a possible D match to TRBD1 (6 bases). The CDR3 runs 15 residues. Trimming shortened V by 2 bases and J by 5 bases, and 16 bases separated the two germline ends. Per the germline V gene, CDR1 is SGHDT and CDR2 is YYEEEE. CDR3 bases: TGTGCCAGCAGCTTTGGGGGGGCGCGTGGGTATGGCTACACCTTC. Its protein product is CASSFGGARGYGYTF.

The chain employs TRBV2 and TRBJ1-5; D may be TRBD1 (5 bases). This CDR3 is built from 15 residues. In germline, CDR1 is SNHLY, CDR2 FYNNEI. Between the trimmed V and J ends, which lost 7 bases and 0 bases, there was a span of 13 bases. The CDR3 DNA follows: TGTGCCAGCAAATTAGACAGACCTAGCAATCAGCCCCAGCATTTT. It specifies CASKLDRPSNQPQHF. The full variable domain, its missing parts supplied by reference TRBV2 and TRBJ1-5, is EPEVTQTPSHQVTQMGQEVILRCVPISNHLYFYWYRQILGQKVEFLVSFYNNEISEKSEIFDDQFSVERPDGSNFTLKIRSTKLEDSAMYFCASKLDRPSNQPQHFGDGTRLSIL.

This clonotype was seen repeatedly, ten times or more. CDR3: CSAGRPGDETQYF. The DNA for the CDR3 is TGCAGTGCTGGGAGGCCAGGGGATGAGACCCAGTACTTC. This chain joins TRBV20-1 and TRBJ2-5; D may be TRBD1 or TRBD2 (6 bases each). CDR1 is DFQATT, CDR2 SNEGSKA, per germline (reference sequence). V was clipped by 5 bases and J by 5 bases, with 15 bases between them. The CDR3 runs to 13 residues.

The table lists this clonotype with many counts. The genes are TRBV15 and TRBJ2-4; D remains unclear. The CDR3 contains 12 residues. Between the trimmed V and J ends, which lost 0 bases and 12 bases, there was a span of 9 bases. Per germline, CDR1 LNHNV and CDR2 YYDKDF (reference sequence). The CDR3 sequence is CATSRDWTGQYF. The CDR3 bases are TGTGCCACCAGCAGAGATTGGACCGGTCAGTACTTC.

In this sample, this clonotype turned up many times. The J gene is TRBJ1-5, the V gene TRBV12-3 or TRBV12-4, with TRBD1 matching over 8 bases. J was trimmed by 5 bases and V by 1 base; bases with no gene match: 4. The CDR3 extends over 15 amino acids. The CDR3 DNA sequence: TGTGCCAGCAGTTTAGGACAGGGGAGGTATCAGCCCCAGCATTTT. Translating it yields CASSLGQGRYQPQHF.

The table lists this clonotype with a few counts. V gene TRBV5-1 combines with J gene TRBJ1-5, with D hard to call. This CDR3 comprises 15 residues. CDR1 and CDR2 (germline): SGHRS, YFSETQ. V shed 0 bases and J shed 1 base, with 8 bases lying between them. The CDR3 DNA reads as TGCGCCAGCAGCTTGGCGGGCATGAGCAATCAGCCCCAGCATTTT. This gives the protein CASSLAGMSNQPQHF.

This clonotype was detected ten times or more. V usage is TRBV6-5 and J usage is TRBJ2-3, with D possibly TRBD2 on 5 matching bases. Germline-derived CDR1 and CDR2 are MNHEY and SVGAGI. Trimming took off 4 bases at V and 7 bases at J, with 9 bases between the two ends. The CDR3 contains 12 residues. CDR3 residues: CASSSEGYTQYF. The DNA of the CDR3 is TGTGCCAGCAGTTCTGAGGGATATACGCAGTATTTT.

V usage is TRBV5-1 and J usage is TRBJ2-7, with 8 bases lining up with TRBD2. Germline CDR1 SGHRS, CDR2 YFSETQ. This CDR3 is 15 amino acids long. V dropped 0 bases and J dropped 3; count of bases not matched to a gene: 5. The CDR3 spells CASSLETSGLYEQYF. CDR3 nucleotides: TGCGCCAGCAGCTTGGAAACTAGCGGCCTCTACGAGCAGTACTTC.

This clonotype was found a few times. J is TRBJ2-3 and V is TRBV7-2; TRBD1 is a possible D gene (5 bases). Trimming removed 3 bases from V and 5 bases from J, with 9 bases in between. The germline CDR1 and CDR2 sequences are SGHTA and FQGNSA. The CDR3 runs to 13 residues. The CDR3 coding sequence is TGTGCCAGCAGCTTTCAGGGTAGAGATACGCAGTATTTT. Translation: CASSFQGRDTQYF.

At least ten counts were recorded for this clonotype. This chain joins TRBV10-3 and TRBJ2-2; D unresolved. Trimming took off 8 bases at V and 2 bases at J, with 3 bases between the two ends. CDR3 length: 11 amino acids. Per germline, CDR1 ENHRY and CDR2 SYGVKD. CDR3 nucleotide sequence: TGTGCCATCGGAAACACCGGGGAGCTGTTTTTT. Amino acid sequence: CAIGNTGELFF.

The sample holds many counts of this clonotype. The chain carries TRBV10-3 and TRBJ2-5; 12 bases align to TRBD2. V was pared by 6 bases and J by 4 bases, with 6 bases of the junction left unmatched. The CDR3 runs to 15 residues. CDR1 and CDR2 from the germline V gene are ENHRY and SYGVKD. CDR3 protein: CAIRIGLAGIETQYF. The CDR3 DNA sequence: TGTGCCATCAGGATCGGACTAGCGGGAATAGAGACCCAGTACTTC.

This clonotype turned up a few times. The chain carries TRBV28 and TRBJ2-7; no firm D call. This CDR3 comprises 12 residues. Between the trimmed V and J ends, which lost 6 bases and 2 bases, there was a span of 8 bases. Germline CDR1 is MDHEN and CDR2 is SYDVKM. The CDR3 protein is CASSPKAYEQYF. As DNA, the CDR3 is TGTGCCAGCAGCCCGAAAGCCTACGAGCAGTACTTC. The full variable domain, with the rest looked up from reference TRBV28 and TRBJ2-7, is DVKVTQSSRYLVKRTGEKVFLECVQDMDHENMFWYRQDPGLGLRLIYFSYDVKMKEKGDIPEGYSVSREKKERFSLILESASTNQTSMYLCASSPKAYEQYFGPGTRLTVT.

A word on this clonotype: The junction departs from the called germline gene at one end, perhaps through a read error. The V call is TRBV5-1, the J call TRBJ2-3; 8 bases align to TRBD1. The CDR3 is 15 amino acids. Germline V gene sequence: CDR1 SGHRS, CDR2 YFSETQ. CDR3 in DNA: TGCGCCAGCAGCTTGGCCGGGACAGGAGGAGATATGCAGTATTTT. Amino acid sequence: CASSLAGTGGDMQYF. Drawing the rest from reference TRBV5-1 and TRBJ2-3, the complete variable domain is KAGVTQTPRYLIKTRGQQVTLSCSPISGHRSVSWYQQTPGQGLQFLFEYFSETQRNKGNFPGRFSGRQFSNSRSEMNVSTLELGDSALYLCASSLAGTGGDMQYFGPGTRLTVL.

The chain links TRBV20-1 to TRBJ2-7; possibly TRBD2 for D (6 bases). The CDR3 has 15 amino acids. V lost 0 bases to trimming and J lost 5 bases, with 17 bases between them. Germline V lookup: CDR1 DFQATT, CDR2 SNEGSKA (reference sequence). The CDR3 loop is CSARDLNQLAHEQYF. In DNA, the CDR3 is TGCAGTGCTAGAGACCTAAACCAACTAGCCCACGAGCAGTACTTC.

The chain carries TRBV3-1 and TRBJ2-7; TRBD1 matches 7 bases. This CDR3 comprises 15 residues. J was trimmed by 1 base and V by 4 bases; bases with no gene match: 7. The germline CDR1 and CDR2 sequences are LGHDT and YNNKEL (reference sequence). CDR3 nucleotides: TGTGCCAGCAGCCTTCTGACAGGGCAATCCTACGAGCAGTACTTC. Translated, it gives CASSLLTGQSYEQYF.

This clonotype was seen many times. This chain uses TRBV6-5 with TRBJ1-2, with unresolved D. V lost 4 bases to trimming and J lost 10 bases, with 10 bases between them. Germline CDR1 MNHEY, CDR2 SVGAGI. The CDR3 contains 11 residues. In DNA, the CDR3 is TGTGCCAGCAGTTCCGGGCTTCCCTACACCTTC. The encoded protein is CASSSGLPYTF.